This T cell receptor (beta chain) is from a study of CD8 T cells in Susac syndrome. General study results and limits: The study acknowledged a relatively small number of individuals in its TCR sequencing and HLA analysis.

RNA amounts of roughly 0.45 to 1 ug underwent reverse transcription with random hexamers. TCRdb used MiXCR to reprocess the immunoSEQ multiplex PCR reads, holding one entry per CDR3 protein. The sample carries fewer than 85,000 distinct CDR3 sequences, 85% to 95% recorded once. To note about this clonotype: What it binds is not known.

Trimming cost V 0 bases and J 3 bases; bases outside gene matches: 10. This CDR3 is built from 17 residues. Germline CDR1 reads LGHNA; CDR2 reads YSLEER. This sequence was found in a human donor with multiple sclerosis. Material: CD8+ T cells from PBMCs. This chain connects TRBV4-3 to TRBJ2-5; 7 nucleotides line up with TRBD2. The CDR3: CASSQEVPGRGEETQYF. The CDR3 DNA follows: TGCGCCAGCAGCCAAGAAGTGCCGGGGAGGGGAGAAGAGACCCAGTACTTC.